This is a list of T cell receptor beta chains from one sample in a study of T-cell memory formation after mild COVID-19. Each CDR3 protein gets one entry after TCRdb re-called the 5' RACE reads with MiXCR. Of over 500,000 distinct CDR3 sequences in the sample, 17% were seen once. The sequencing sample was made of PBMCs or a T cell subset sorted from them (not recorded which). The receptors originated from an adult woman who had mild COVID-19 (a few samples of this study predate the infection). Cell type and time point are not known. CDR3s leave out the opening cysteine and the closing phenylalanine or tryptophan. The D gene is left open where the match is weak. Clone size is given for some rows only: seen once, a few or many times, or a class if the clone is expanded.

TRBD1	TRBJ2-3	TRBV2	NA	ASSNRGTTDTQY
NA	TRBJ2-6	TRBV20-1	few	SATSGGITGANVLT
NA	TRBJ2-1	TRBV4-2	NA	ASSQWDDNEQF
NA	TRBJ2-7	TRBV16	few	ASSQEYEQY
NA	TRBJ2-5	TRBV6-2/TRBV6-3	NA	ASGTTGPGFETQY
NA	TRBJ2-6	TRBV2	NA	ASSGVGGANVLT
NA	TRBJ2-3	TRBV24-1	few	ATSDRTTRGTDTQY
NA	TRBJ1-1	TRBV12-3/TRBV12-4	NA	ASSFAGGLNTEAF
NA	TRBJ1-6	TRBV10-3	few	AINGASNSPLH
TRBD1	TRBJ1-2	TRBV12-3/TRBV12-4	few	ASSSGQEGGYT
TRBD2	TRBJ2-3	TRBV4-2	NA	ASSPASGRKPDTQY
TRBD1	TRBJ2-1	TRBV5-1	few	ASSDRDSSYNEQF
NA	TRBJ2-7	TRBV9	NA	ASSVDYNYEQY
NA	TRBJ2-7	TRBV29-1	NA	SFLRDSYEQY
NA	TRBJ2-7	TRBV7-9	few	ASSPRGTPSYEQY
NA	TRBJ2-7	TRBV5-1	few	ASNRDAGSYEQY
TRBD1	TRBJ2-7	TRBV7-6	few	ASSSYRGGAEQY
NA	TRBJ1-1	TRBV5-6	few	ASSRDQTNTEAF
NA	TRBJ1-1	TRBV3-1	few	ASSYTSAMNTEAF
NA	TRBJ1-1	TRBV7-9	few	ASSPNSGQPNTEAF
NA	TRBJ1-1	TRBV5-1	few	ASSLVLGHMNTEAF
NA	TRBJ1-2	TRBV7-2	NA	ASSIVGGDYGYT
NA	TRBJ1-2	TRBV6-6	NA	ASLQGYGYT
TRBD1	TRBJ1-5	TRBV27	few	ASSSNLDRARDQPQH
NA	TRBJ1-1	TRBV12-3/TRBV12-4	many	ASKWGGLNTEAF
NA	TRBJ1-1	TRBV10-3	few	AISDPGQENTEAF
TRBD2	TRBJ2-1	TRBV5-1	few	ASSLGSGAYNEQF
NA	TRBJ2-1	TRBV2	few	ASSLARAVEQF
NA	TRBJ1-2	TRBV9	NA	ASSGAGVGAGYT
TRBD2	TRBJ2-3	TRBV2	NA	ASSASGTPDTQY
TRBD1	TRBJ2-1	TRBV12-3/TRBV12-4	few	ASSLVGTGANEQF
NA	TRBJ2-2	TRBV12-3/TRBV12-4	NA	ASSLGTIKSGGELF
NA	TRBJ2-3	TRBV6-5	few	ASSYGAGGTQY
TRBD1	TRBJ2-7	TRBV5-5	NA	ASSFPGQGYYEQY
NA	TRBJ2-7	TRBV4-1	NA	ASSQGPGTYEQY
NA	TRBJ2-2	TRBV11-3	few	ASSLVPGKSSGELF
TRBD2	TRBJ2-1	TRBV15	few	ATSRETSALRGIPDEQF
NA	TRBJ1-1	TRBV3-1	few	ASSHRQATNTEAF